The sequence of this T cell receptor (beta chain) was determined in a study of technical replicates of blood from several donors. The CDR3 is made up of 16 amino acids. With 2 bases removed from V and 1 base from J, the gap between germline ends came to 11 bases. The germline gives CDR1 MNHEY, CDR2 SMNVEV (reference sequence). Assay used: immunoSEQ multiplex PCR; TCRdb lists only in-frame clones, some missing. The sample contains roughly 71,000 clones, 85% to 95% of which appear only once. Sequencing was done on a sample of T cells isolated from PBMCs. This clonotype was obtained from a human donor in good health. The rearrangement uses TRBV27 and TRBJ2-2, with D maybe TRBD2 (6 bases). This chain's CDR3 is CASSLMSGRNTGELFF. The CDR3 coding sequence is TGTGCCAGCAGTTTAATGTCCGGGAGGAACACCGGGGAGCTGTTTTTT.